The 28 T cell receptor beta chains below all came from one sample that was sequenced in a study of OX40 agonist ivuxolimab in advanced cancers. Only in-frame clones appear in the TCRdb table, and some are missing; sequencing was by immunoSEQ multiplex PCR. Of roughly 55,000 clones listed, 80% are singletons. This sample comprised CD4+ or CD8+ T cells sorted from blood, obtained in a trial of the OX40 agonist ivuxolimab. The receptors were gathered from an adult with an advanced solid tumor such as melanoma, head and neck, liver or kidney cancer.

The rearrangement uses TRBV27 and TRBJ2-1, with D perhaps given as TRBD1 or TRBD2 (6 bases each). Germline lookup yields CDR1 MNHEY and CDR2 SMNVEV (reference sequence). This CDR3 has 14 residues. V shed 5 bases and J shed 7 bases, with 15 bases lying between them. The CDR3 DNA follows: TGTGCCAGCAGTATATTTACAGGGAGGAATGAGCAGTTCTTC. The encoded protein is CASSIFTGRNEQFF.

This chain connects TRBV5-4 to TRBJ2-7; D is possibly TRBD1 or TRBD2 (6 bases each). The CDR3 has 13 residues. Deletions cut 9 bases from V and 2 bases from J, with 15 bases between. Germline lookup yields CDR1 SGHNT and CDR2 YYREEE (reference sequence). As DNA, the CDR3 is TGTGCCACCCGGGATAGGGGGGCCTACGAGCAGTACTTC. Its translation: CATRDRGAYEQYF.

This CDR3 reads CAWGGQTEKLFF. DNA for the CDR3: TGTGCCTGGGGGGGACAGACTGAAAAACTGTTTTTT. This rearrangement joins TRBV30 to TRBJ1-4; 7 bases are shared with TRBD1. CDR3 size: 12 residues. The germline gives CDR1 GTSNPN, CDR2 SVGIG (reference sequence). The junction had 4 bases not matched to a gene; V was cut back by 5 bases and J by 7 bases.

This chain connects TRBV5-1 to TRBJ1-6; the match to TRBD1 covers 10 bases. In germline, CDR1 is SGHRS, CDR2 YFSETQ. The CDR3 length is 17 residues. Trimming cost V 0 bases and J 10 bases; bases outside gene matches: 10. This CDR3 is CASSLGLDRGSRSPLHF. The CDR3 region has the DNA TGCGCCAGCAGCTTGGGTCTGGACAGGGGGAGTCGGTCACCCCTCCACTTT.

This chain uses TRBV4-3 with TRBJ1-2, with unresolved D. Between the trimmed V and J ends, which lost 3 bases and 2 bases, there was a span of 13 bases. CDR1 and CDR2 (germline): LGHNA, YSLEER. The CDR3 runs to 15 residues. The CDR3 nucleotides read TGCGCCAGCAGCCAGGAAAGTTTGACGAACTATGGCTACACCTTC. Its protein is CASSQESLTNYGYTF.

The chain links TRBV11-2 to TRBJ2-2; D possibly corresponds to TRBD1 (6 bases). The CDR3 sequence is 16 residues long. Germline loops: CDR1 SGHAT, CDR2 FQNNGV. The germline V and J ends were trimmed by 5 bases and 4 bases, with 17 bases remaining between them. CDR3 DNA: TGTGCCAGCAGCCCCCGGACAGTTCCCTTCACCGGGGAGCTGTTTTTT. Residues: CASSPRTVPFTGELFF.

The V and J genes are TRBV6-5 and TRBJ1-1; D may be TRBD1 (6 bases). The CDR3 totals 14 residues. The germline V and J ends were trimmed by 5 bases and 2 bases, with 12 bases remaining between them. The germline V gene encodes CDR1 MNHEY and CDR2 SVGAGI. Here the CDR3 reads CASSLLGANTEAFF. CDR3 in DNA: TGTGCCAGCAGTCTCCTGGGGGCTAACACTGAAGCTTTCTTT.

This clone was recorded a few times. This sequence joins TRBV18 and TRBJ1-2; D remains unclear. The V and J ends lost 4 bases and 4 bases respectively, with 10 bases between them. The CDR3 consists of 13 residues. CDR1 is KGHSH and CDR2 is LQKENI in the germline V gene. The CDR3: CASSQGFGYGYTF. The CDR3 region has the DNA TGTGCCAGCTCACAGGGTTTCGGCTATGGCTACACCTTC.

J is TRBJ2-2 and V is TRBV5-1; TRBD1 matches 9 bases. The CDR3 loop spans 16 amino acids. Germline trimming cut 2 bases from V and 2 bases from J; bases unmatched to any gene: 4. The germline V gene encodes CDR1 SGHRS and CDR2 YFSETQ. In DNA, the CDR3 is TGCGCCAGCAGCTTTTACAGGGGGCAAAACACCGGGGAGCTGTTTTTT. Translating it yields CASSFYRGQNTGELFF.

The V and J genes are TRBV5-1 and TRBJ1-4, with D perhaps TRBD1 (6 bases). Germline-derived CDR1 and CDR2 are SGHRS and YFSETQ. The CDR3 runs to 13 residues. Trimming took 5 bases from V and 5 from J, leaving 10 bases between them. The CDR3 DNA follows: TGCGCCAGCAGGAGGGACACCAATGAAAAACTGTTTTTT. It encodes CASRRDTNEKLFF. The complete variable domain, with remaining parts taken from reference TRBV5-1 and TRBJ1-4, reads KAGVTQTPRYLIKTRGQQVTLSCSPISGHRSVSWYQQTPGQGLQFLFEYFSETQRNKGNFPGRFSGRQFSNSRSEMNVSTLELGDSALYLCASRRDTNEKLFFGSGTQLSVL.

The CDR3 region is CASLPGSSGNTIYF. DNA for the CDR3: TGTGCCAGCTTACCGGGGTCCTCTGGAAACACCATATATTTT. The V gene is TRBV19, the J gene TRBJ1-3; no reliable D call. V was trimmed by 9 bases and J by 0 bases, leaving 12 bases between them. The CDR3 runs to 14 residues. Per germline, CDR1 LNHDA and CDR2 SQIVND (reference sequence). The full variable domain, in which reference TRBV19 and TRBJ1-3 provide the parts outside the CDR3, is DGGITQSPKYLFRKEGQNVTLSCEQNLNHDAMYWYRQDPGQGLRLIYYSQIVNDFQKGDIAEGYSVSREKKESFPLTVTSAQKNPTAFYLCASLPGSSGNTIYFGEGSWLTVV.

In its sample, this clone was seen once. V is TRBV27 and J is TRBJ1-6; 10 bases fit TRBD1. This CDR3 has 15 residues. Losses at the gene ends were 6 bases for V and 11 bases for J; bases not matched to a gene: 10. Germline CDR1 and CDR2: MNHEY and SMNVEV (reference sequence). CDR3 protein: CASSSLGTGEAPLHF. The CDR3 DNA reads TGTGCCAGCAGCTCCCTTGGGACAGGGGAGGCACCCCTCCACTTT.

The gene calls are TRBV9 and TRBJ2-3; 15 bases match TRBD2. The CDR3 loop spans 17 amino acids. V was pared by 2 bases and J by 6 bases, with 7 bases of the junction left unmatched. From germline, CDR1 is SGDLS and CDR2 YYNGEE. CDR3 bases: TGTGCCAGCAGCGTCGGACTAGCGGGGGGGAGGCCGGATACGCAGTATTTT. Its protein is CASSVGLAGGRPDTQYF. The whole variable domain, remainder taken from reference TRBV9 and TRBJ2-3, is DSGVTQTPKHLITATGQRVTLRCSPRSGDLSVYWYQQSLDQGLQFLIQYYNGEERAKGNILERFSAQQFPDLHSELNLSSLELGDSALYFCASSVGLAGGRPDTQYFGPGTRLTVL.

This chain joins TRBV6-5 and TRBJ1-4; TRBD1 might be the D (6 bases). CDR3 length equals 16 residues. Germline CDR1 reads MNHEY; CDR2 reads SVGAGI. V was shortened by 4 bases and J by 0 bases, with 12 bases between the two germline ends. The DNA for the CDR3 is TGTGCCAGCAGTTTGGGGACACTCGCAACTAATGAAAAACTGTTTTTT. Residues: CASSLGTLATNEKLFF.

V gene TRBV28 combines with J gene TRBJ1-1; D gene uncertain. The CDR3 runs to 12 residues. Germline CDR1 MDHEN, CDR2 SYDVKM. V lost 4 bases and J lost 8, with 11 bases in between. The CDR3 DNA is TGTGCCAGCAGTTCTTCTTCCCGGGAAGCTTTCTTT. Its protein product is CASSSSSREAFF. The full variable domain, rest sourced from reference TRBV28 and TRBJ1-1, is DVKVTQSSRYLVKRTGEKVFLECVQDMDHENMFWYRQDPGLGLRLIYFSYDVKMKEKGDIPEGYSVSREKKERFSLILESASTNQTSMYLCASSSSSREAFFGQGTRLTVV.

This clone came up once. CDR3 DNA sequence: TGCGCCAGCAGCTTTATGACAGACTCCTACGAGCAGTACTTC. Its protein product is CASSFMTDSYEQYF. This chain joins TRBV5-1 and TRBJ2-7; TRBD1 might be the D (5 bases). Trimming took off 2 bases at V and 0 bases at J, with 9 bases between the two ends. Germline-derived CDR1 and CDR2 are SGHRS and YFSETQ. The CDR3 sequence is 14 residues long.

The chain has TRBV5-1 and TRBJ1-5, with D possibly matching TRBD1 (5 bases). Germline V CDR1 and CDR2: SGHRS, YFSETQ. Trimming left V 0 bases short and J 4 bases short, with 8 bases between. This CDR3 is built from 14 residues. The CDR3 sequence is CASSLVGENQPQHF. In DNA, the CDR3 is TGCGCCAGCAGCTTGGTAGGGGAAAATCAGCCCCAGCATTTT. The entire variable domain, with the rest obtained from reference TRBV5-1 and TRBJ1-5, is as follows: KAGVTQTPRYLIKTRGQQVTLSCSPISGHRSVSWYQQTPGQGLQFLFEYFSETQRNKGNFPGRFSGRQFSNSRSEMNVSTLELGDSALYLCASSLVGENQPQHFGDGTRLSIL.

The rearrangement links TRBV6-1 to TRBJ1-1, with TRBD1 as a possible D gene (5 bases). V gave up 8 bases and J gave up 9 bases, with 16 bases separating them. CDR3 size: 12 residues. Germline V gene lookup returns CDR1 MNHNS and CDR2 SASEGT. In nucleotides, the CDR3 is TGTGCCAGCGGGACTCTCGTAGGGCAAGCTTTCTTT. It specifies CASGTLVGQAFF.

The chain is built from TRBV7-2 and TRBJ2-5; 15 positions agree with TRBD2. V was pared by 5 bases and J by 2 bases, with 9 bases of the junction left unmatched. Germline V lookup: CDR1 SGHTA, CDR2 FQGNSA. The CDR3 consists of 18 residues. The CDR3 region is CASSRTGTSGGLQETQYF. Written as DNA, the CDR3 is TGTGCCAGCAGCCGGACGGGGACTAGCGGGGGGCTTCAAGAGACCCAGTACTTC.

This sequence joins TRBV7-9 and TRBJ2-1; 7 positions agree with TRBD2. The V and J ends lost 1 base and 8 bases, in that order; junction bases with no gene match: 2. This CDR3 is 13 amino acids long. The germline gives CDR1 SEHNR, CDR2 FQNEAQ (reference sequence). The CDR3 DNA sequence: TGTGCCAGCAGCTTAGTCGGGGGGTATGAGCAGTTCTTC. Its translation is CASSLVGGYEQFF.

The gene calls are TRBV7-8 and TRBJ2-7; D gene unclear. The V end was cut by 1 base, the J end by 7 bases, with 8 bases between. Germline V CDR1 and CDR2: SGHVS, FQNEAQ. The CDR3 length is 12 residues. The CDR3 DNA reads TGTGCCAGCAGCTTAGGGCCCGGGGAGCAGTACTTC. It yields the protein CASSLGPGEQYF.

This chain joins TRBV7-2 and TRBJ1-2; TRBD1 agrees at 7 bases. The CDR3 spans 14 residues. Trimming cost V 8 bases and J 4 bases; bases outside gene matches: 10. CDR1 is SGHTA, CDR2 FQGNSA, per germline. The CDR3 DNA is TGTGCCAGCCACAGGGGAGGAGACATCTATGGCTACACCTTC. Translating it yields CASHRGGDIYGYTF. The full variable domain, with the rest looked up from reference TRBV7-2 and TRBJ1-2, is GAGVSQSPSNKVTEKGKDVELRCDPISGHTALYWYRQSLGQGLEFLIYFQGNSAPDKSGLPSDRFSAERTGGSVSTLTIQRTQQEDSAVYLCASHRGGDIYGYTFGSGTRLTVV.

A single count supports this clone. This chain connects TRBV11-2 to TRBJ2-1; D gene uncertain. Germline V gives CDR1 SGHAT, CDR2 FQNNGV. The CDR3 runs 14 residues. V lost 2 bases, J lost 7 bases, and 12 bases lay in between. CDR3 protein: CASSLHPGGNEQFF. The CDR3 DNA sequence: TGTGCCAGCAGCTTACACCCCGGTGGGAATGAGCAGTTCTTC.

In its sample, this clone was seen once. The same CDR3 arises from other DNA sequences in this sample as well. CDR3 loop: CASSPGQLNTEAFF. The DNA for the CDR3 is TGTGCCAGCTCACCGGGCCAGCTGAACACTGAAGCTTTCTTT. This sequence joins TRBV18 and TRBJ1-1; D remains ambiguous. Trimming stripped 3 bases from V and 0 bases from J, with 8 bases between. This CDR3 is 14 amino acids long. Germline CDR1 reads KGHSH; CDR2 reads LQKENI.

V is TRBV27 and J is TRBJ1-2; tentatively, D is TRBD1 (5 bases). With 6 bases removed from V and 4 bases from J, the gap between germline ends came to 18 bases. The CDR3 is made up of 15 amino acids. Germline V lookup: CDR1 MNHEY, CDR2 SMNVEV (reference sequence). The CDR3 DNA follows: TGTGCCAGCAGCGTCCAAGGGGATTGGGGCTATGGCTACACCTTC. It translates to CASSVQGDWGYGYTF.

This chain uses TRBV29-1 with TRBJ1-6; D gene ambiguous. CDR3 length: 13 residues. CDR1 SQVTM and CDR2 ANQGSEA come from the germline V gene. V was pared by 4 bases and J by 12 bases, with 16 bases between. The CDR3 loop is CSVAYMEGGPLHF. CDR3 bases: TGCAGCGTTGCCTACATGGAAGGCGGACCCCTCCACTTT. Full variable domain (rest looked up from reference TRBV29-1 and TRBJ1-6): SAVISQKPSRDICQRGTSLTIQCQVDSQVTMMFWYRQQPGQSLTLIATANQGSEATYESGFVIDKFPISRPNLTFSTLTVSNMSPEDSSIYLCSVAYMEGGPLHFGNGTRLTVT.

This clone has only a few counts. The V call is TRBV5-6, the J call TRBJ2-7; 10 nucleotides line up with TRBD1. In germline, CDR1 is SGHDT, CDR2 YYEEEE. V lost 3 bases to trimming and J lost 1 base; unmatched junction nucleotides: 4. CDR3 length: 15 residues. The chain's CDR3 is CASSSDRGWSYEQYF. DNA of the CDR3: TGTGCCAGCAGCTCGGACAGGGGGTGGTCCTACGAGCAGTACTTC.

This clone has only a few counts. The V and J genes are TRBV7-2 and TRBJ1-2; 7 bases agree with TRBD1. Trimming cost V 4 bases and J 8 bases; bases outside gene matches: 4. Germline V gene lookup returns CDR1 SGHTA and CDR2 FQGNSA. CDR3 size: 12 residues. CDR3 loop: CASSSQGIGYTF. The CDR3 region has the DNA TGTGCCAGCAGCTCACAGGGGATCGGCTACACCTTC.